This is a list of T cell receptor beta chains from one sample in a study of CD8+ T cells in alopecia areata. Generated by immunoSEQ multiplex PCR, the TCRdb table keeps only in-frame clones and is missing some. The sample carries 130,000 to 150,000 clones, roughly four fifths recorded once. The sequences come from CD8+ T cells sorted from blood, collected at week 4, from a patient treated with tofacitinib. These receptors all stem from a human donor with alopecia areata. The CDR3 runs from the conserved cysteine through the conserved F or W. Each record gives: V gene, D gene, clone size, J gene, CDR3 DNA, CDR3 protein. D genes are given only for firm matches. Expanded clones get a size class; other rows say once, few or many, or leave the size out.

v_gene: TRBV30; d_gene: TRBD2; abundance: once; j_gene: TRBJ2-1; CDR3nt: TGTGCCTGGAGTGTACAGGGTAGCGGGGGGCCCCGTTCCGAGCAGTTCTTC; CDR3aa: CAWSVQGSGGPRSEQFF
v_gene: TRBV6-5; d_gene: TRBD2; abundance: -; j_gene: TRBJ2-1; CDR3nt: TGTGCCCTACCCGGGACTAGCGGGGGGGATGAGCAGTTCTTC; CDR3aa: CALPGTSGGDEQFF
v_gene: TRBV9; d_gene: TRBD2; abundance: -; j_gene: TRBJ2-3; CDR3nt: TGTGCCAGCAGCGCGGGAACTAGCGGCACAGATACGCAGTATTTT; CDR3aa: CASSAGTSGTDTQYF
v_gene: TRBV29-1; d_gene: -; abundance: -; j_gene: TRBJ2-5; CDR3nt: TGCAGCGTGTCGGGACTTCAGCAAGAGACCCAGTACTTC; CDR3aa: CSVSGLQQETQYF
v_gene: TRBV4-3; d_gene: -; abundance: -; j_gene: TRBJ1-2; CDR3nt: TGCGCCAGCAGCCAAGATATGGGTTTCAGTGGCTATGGCTACACCTTC; CDR3aa: CASSQDMGFSGYGYTF
v_gene: TRBV7-2; d_gene: TRBD2; abundance: -; j_gene: TRBJ2-3; CDR3nt: TGTGCCAGCAGCCCCAGCCGGAGCGGGGGGAGCCACGACTTCTTTACGCAGTATTTT; CDR3aa: CASSPSRSGGSHDFFTQYF
v_gene: TRBV4-1; d_gene: -; abundance: -; j_gene: TRBJ2-5; CDR3nt: TGCGCCAGCAGCCAAGATGAAGGTAGCTACGGAGAGACCCAGTACTTC; CDR3aa: CASSQDEGSYGETQYF
v_gene: TRBV7-9; d_gene: -; abundance: -; j_gene: TRBJ1-1; CDR3nt: TGTGCCAGCAGCTTGGGTGGGCCTTCTGAAGCTTTCTTT; CDR3aa: CASSLGGPSEAFF
v_gene: TRBV9; d_gene: -; abundance: -; j_gene: TRBJ2-1; CDR3nt: TGTGCCAGCAGCGTAGCACGGTTCAACGGCGTTGACAATGAGCAGTTCTTC; CDR3aa: CASSVARFNGVDNEQFF
v_gene: TRBV7-9; d_gene: TRBD1; abundance: -; j_gene: TRBJ1-1; CDR3nt: TGTGCCAGCAGCCATGGGACAGCTGAAGCTTTCTTT; CDR3aa: CASSHGTAEAFF
v_gene: TRBV16; d_gene: -; abundance: -; j_gene: TRBJ1-2; CDR3nt: TGTGCCAGCAGCGTCCCGGGGTCGGAGGTTTTTCATGGCTACACCTTC; CDR3aa: CASSVPGSEVFHGYTF
v_gene: TRBV11-2; d_gene: TRBD2; abundance: -; j_gene: TRBJ2-5; CDR3nt: TGTGCCAGCAGCTTAATGACTAGCGGGGGGATGCAAGAGACCCAGTACTTC; CDR3aa: CASSLMTSGGMQETQYF
v_gene: TRBV5-6; d_gene: TRBD2; abundance: -; j_gene: TRBJ2-1; CDR3nt: TGTGCCAGCAGCTTGGGGGGACTAGCGGGATACTCCTACAATGAGCAGTTCTTC; CDR3aa: CASSLGGLAGYSYNEQFF
v_gene: TRBV30; d_gene: TRBD1; abundance: once; j_gene: TRBJ1-6; CDR3nt: TGTGCCTGGAGAGTGAGGAAGGGGGCGCGGAGTTGGCCCCTCCACTTT; CDR3aa: CAWRVRKGARSWPLHF
v_gene: TRBV4-2; d_gene: -; abundance: once; j_gene: TRBJ2-7; CDR3nt: TGTGCCAGCAGCCAAGGAACTTACGAGCAGTACTTC; CDR3aa: CASSQGTYEQYF
v_gene: TRBV9; d_gene: TRBD1; abundance: -; j_gene: TRBJ2-5; CDR3nt: TGTGCCAGCAGCGTGGGACAGGGGCTGGAGACCCAGTACTTC; CDR3aa: CASSVGQGLETQYF
v_gene: TRBV4-2; d_gene: -; abundance: once; j_gene: TRBJ1-6; CDR3nt: TGTGCCAGCAGCCAAGAGGGAAGCTCCTATAATTCACCCCTCCACTTT; CDR3aa: CASSQEGSSYNSPLHF
v_gene: TRBV30; d_gene: -; abundance: -; j_gene: TRBJ2-6; CDR3nt: TGTGCCTCCCTGGACAGCCTCTCTGGGGCCAACGTCCTGACTTTC; CDR3aa: CASLDSLSGANVLTF
v_gene: TRBV21-1; d_gene: -; abundance: -; j_gene: TRBJ2-5; CDR3nt: TGTGCCAGCACCCTTCTCCGGGAGGGGGATGAGGAGACCCAGTACTTC; CDR3aa: CASTLLREGDEETQYF
v_gene: TRBV7-9; d_gene: TRBD1; abundance: -; j_gene: TRBJ2-3; CDR3nt: TGTGCCAGCAGCTTCTCACCGGGACAGGGGACAGATACGCAGTATTTT; CDR3aa: CASSFSPGQGTDTQYF
v_gene: TRBV11-2; d_gene: -; abundance: hyperexpanded; j_gene: TRBJ2-3; CDR3nt: TGTGCCAGCAGCTTAGGGGTGGCACTAGGAACCACAGATACGCAGTATTTT; CDR3aa: CASSLGVALGTTDTQYF
v_gene: TRBV19; d_gene: -; abundance: many; j_gene: TRBJ2-7; CDR3nt: TGTGCCAGTAGTATGGGGATATCCGAGCAGTACTTC; CDR3aa: CASSMGISEQYF
v_gene: TRBV4-2; d_gene: TRBD2; abundance: -; j_gene: TRBJ2-1; CDR3nt: TGTGCCAGCAGCCCCGAGTGGGGGGGGAACTCCTACAATGAGCAGTTCTTC; CDR3aa: CASSPEWGGNSYNEQFF
v_gene: TRBV13; d_gene: -; abundance: -; j_gene: TRBJ1-2; CDR3nt: TGTGCCAGCAGCCCCAAATCGGGTCGAAACTATGGCTACACCTTC; CDR3aa: CASSPKSGRNYGYTF
v_gene: TRBV15; d_gene: TRBD1; abundance: few; j_gene: TRBJ2-4; CDR3nt: TGTGCCACCGGGGGAAAGACAGGGCCCCGAGGGGGTGCAAATCGCCAAAACATTCAGTACTTC; CDR3aa: CATGGKTGPRGGANRQNIQYF
v_gene: TRBV7-9; d_gene: -; abundance: -; j_gene: TRBJ1-1; CDR3nt: TGTGCCAGCAGCTTGGATAGGGGCGGCATGAACACTGAAGCTTTCTTT; CDR3aa: CASSLDRGGMNTEAFF
v_gene: TRBV7-9; d_gene: TRBD1; abundance: few; j_gene: TRBJ2-1; CDR3nt: TGTGCCAGCAGGCCCGCCCTCGACAGGGTTGGGGAGCAGTTCTTC; CDR3aa: CASRPALDRVGEQFF
v_gene: TRBV4-1; d_gene: TRBD2; abundance: -; j_gene: TRBJ2-7; CDR3nt: TGCGCCAGCAGCCAAGGTTGGGCCAACGGGGGGGACGAGCAGTACTTC; CDR3aa: CASSQGWANGGDEQYF
v_gene: TRBV19; d_gene: TRBD1; abundance: -; j_gene: TRBJ1-1; CDR3nt: TGTGCCAGTGAAAGACAGGGCCTGGAAGCTTTCTTT; CDR3aa: CASERQGLEAFF
v_gene: TRBV27; d_gene: -; abundance: -; j_gene: TRBJ2-7; CDR3nt: TGTGCCAGCAGTTTATCGGGGGCCTTACCCTACGAGCAGTACTTC; CDR3aa: CASSLSGALPYEQYF
v_gene: TRBV27; d_gene: -; abundance: -; j_gene: TRBJ2-5; CDR3nt: TGTGCCAGCAGTAAAGGAAGTGGGACCCAGTACTTC; CDR3aa: CASSKGSGTQYF
v_gene: TRBV4-1; d_gene: -; abundance: few; j_gene: TRBJ1-4; CDR3nt: TGCGCCAGCAGCCAAGAAAATAATGAAAAACTGTTTTTT; CDR3aa: CASSQENNEKLFF
v_gene: TRBV7-7; d_gene: TRBD1; abundance: -; j_gene: TRBJ2-3; CDR3nt: TGTGCTAGCAGCTTCGGGGACAGACCCACAGATACGCAGTATTTT; CDR3aa: CASSFGDRPTDTQYF
v_gene: TRBV6-5; d_gene: -; abundance: few; j_gene: TRBJ2-3; CDR3nt: TGTGCCAGCAGGAGCAAGGGACATGCCGCCGATACGCAGTATTTT; CDR3aa: CASRSKGHAADTQYF
v_gene: TRBV7-2; d_gene: TRBD1; abundance: -; j_gene: TRBJ2-2; CDR3nt: TGTGCCAGCAGCTTAGCGCCTTGGGACAGGGCGAACACCGGGGAGCTGTTTTTT; CDR3aa: CASSLAPWDRANTGELFF
v_gene: TRBV7-9; d_gene: TRBD1; abundance: once; j_gene: TRBJ2-1; CDR3nt: TGTGCCAGCAGCTCTCCAACAGGGGGCGACTACAATGAGCAGTTCTTC; CDR3aa: CASSSPTGGDYNEQFF
v_gene: TRBV29-1; d_gene: -; abundance: few; j_gene: TRBJ2-1; CDR3nt: TGCAGCGTTGAAGATGGCAGGGGCTCTTGGGACAATGAGCAGTTCTTC; CDR3aa: CSVEDGRGSWDNEQFF
v_gene: TRBV4-2; d_gene: TRBD2; abundance: -; j_gene: TRBJ2-7; CDR3nt: TGTGCCAGCAGCCAAGAACTAGCGGGGGGGCCCAACGAGCAGTACTTC; CDR3aa: CASSQELAGGPNEQYF
v_gene: TRBV5-6; d_gene: -; abundance: -; j_gene: TRBJ2-5; CDR3nt: TGTGCCAGCAGCTTGGCCCGTGGTTCGGAGACCCAGTACTTC; CDR3aa: CASSLARGSETQYF
v_gene: TRBV13; d_gene: -; abundance: -; j_gene: TRBJ2-5; CDR3nt: TGTGCCAGCAGCTTGGAGGGTAGCGAGACCCAGTACTTC; CDR3aa: CASSLEGSETQYF
v_gene: TRBV29-1; d_gene: -; abundance: -; j_gene: TRBJ2-1; CDR3nt: TGCAGCGTTCAGGGCGGGGTGTACAATGAGCAGTTCTTC; CDR3aa: CSVQGGVYNEQFF
v_gene: TRBV4-3; d_gene: -; abundance: -; j_gene: TRBJ2-1; CDR3nt: TGCGCCAGCAGCCAAGAGACTGACAGGTCCCGCGAGCAGTTCTTC; CDR3aa: CASSQETDRSREQFF
v_gene: TRBV12-5; d_gene: -; abundance: few; j_gene: TRBJ2-5; CDR3nt: TGTGCTAGTGCCGCGGGGTTCCAAGAGACCCAGTACTTC; CDR3aa: CASAAGFQETQYF
v_gene: TRBV27; d_gene: -; abundance: -; j_gene: TRBJ1-6; CDR3nt: TGTGCCAGCAGTTCAAAACAGGGCTCACCCCTCCACTTT; CDR3aa: CASSSKQGSPLHF
v_gene: TRBV5-1; d_gene: -; abundance: -; j_gene: TRBJ2-5; CDR3nt: TGCGCCAGCAGCTTTACCAGGATGTACCAAGAGACCCAGTACTTC; CDR3aa: CASSFTRMYQETQYF
v_gene: TRBV6-5; d_gene: TRBD2; abundance: -; j_gene: TRBJ2-7; CDR3nt: TGTGCCAGCAGTTACTCGGCGGGGGGGCCGGTCGAGCAGTACTTC; CDR3aa: CASSYSAGGPVEQYF
v_gene: TRBV7-3; d_gene: TRBD2; abundance: few; j_gene: TRBJ2-3; CDR3nt: TGTGCCAGCAGAAACCGAGCGGGGGTCAACACAGATACGCAGTATTTT; CDR3aa: CASRNRAGVNTDTQYF